This T cell receptor (beta chain) emerged from a study of CD8+ T cells in alopecia areata. CDR3 length: 13 amino acids. The germline V and J ends were trimmed by 3 bases and 14 bases, with 17 bases remaining between them. The V gene's germline CDR1 is MRHNA and CDR2 SNTAGT. After isolation, RNA underwent reverse transcription to generate cDNA as the sequencing template. Only in-frame clones appear in the TCRdb table, and some are missing; sequencing was by immunoSEQ multiplex PCR. The sample consists of approximately 65,000 clones, about 43% of them appearing once. Treatment denoted: oral pan-JAK inhibitor, 5-10 mg twice daily. Sorting separated CD4+ and CD8+ T cells out of PBMCs.

The specimen was CD8+ T cells sorted from blood, collected at roughly week 36, from a patient treated with tofacitinib. This rearrangement joins TRBV6-4 to TRBJ2-4, with D unclear. The TCR was taken from a human donor with alopecia areata. CDR3 nucleotide sequence: TGTGCCAGCAGTGAAACCTCAGAGAAGGTGGAGTACTTC. This codes for CASSETSEKVEYF.